Listed below are T cell receptor beta chains from one sample, sequenced in a study of T cell changes during pregnancy in multiple sclerosis. The table came from immunoSEQ multiplex PCR; TCRdb's copy has only in-frame clones and leaves some out. Of tens of thousands of clones detected, about 93% appear once; the ten largest clones hold around 0.45%. The sequencing used CD4+ T cells from peripheral blood mononuclear cells, collected before pregnancy. The receptors derive from a female donor with multiple sclerosis, enrolled in a pregnancy study. Each CDR3 is given with its conserved first and last residue. The D gene is left open where the match is weak. Clone size is shown for a subset of rows, as once, few, many or a class of expanded clone.

j_call | v_call | clone_size | d_call | cdr3_nt | cdr3_aa
TRBJ2-3 | TRBV18 | NA | NA | TGTGCCAGCTCAACCTACACAGATACGCAGTATTTT | CASSTYTDTQYF
TRBJ2-2 | TRBV6-4 | NA | TRBD2 | TGTGCCAGCAGTGCTAGCGGGGACACCGGGGAGCTGTTTTTT | CASSASGDTGELFF
TRBJ1-1 | TRBV6-6 | NA | NA | TGTGCCAGCAGGAACAGGGAATTTAAAACTGAAGCTTTCTTT | CASRNREFKTEAFF
TRBJ1-5 | TRBV27 | NA | NA | TGTGCCAGCAGTTTGGTCCGACTCCGGGACAACAATCAGCCCCAGCATTTT | CASSLVRLRDNNQPQHF
TRBJ2-2 | TRBV9 | NA | NA | TGTGCCAGCAGCGCCCACGGCACCGGGGAGCTGTTTTTT | CASSAHGTGELFF
TRBJ1-5 | TRBV29-1 | NA | TRBD1 | TGCAGCGTTGTGACAGGGTATGATCAGCCCCAGCATTTT | CSVVTGYDQPQHF
TRBJ2-7 | TRBV14 | NA | NA | TGTGCCAGCAGCCAAGATGTCGGCTACGAGCAGTACTTC | CASSQDVGYEQYF
TRBJ2-3 | TRBV18 | once | NA | TGTGCCAGCTCACCACAGCGGAGCGGGACAGATACGCAGTATTTT | CASSPQRSGTDTQYF
TRBJ1-5 | TRBV28 | few | NA | TGTGCCAGCATGCAAACAGGGCGGCGATACCAGCCCCAGCATTTT | CASMQTGRRYQPQHF
TRBJ2-7 | TRBV9 | NA | NA | TGTGCCAGCAGCGTAGCTCTGGAGTTCGAGCAGTACTTC | CASSVALEFEQYF
TRBJ2-3 | TRBV9 | NA | TRBD2 | TGTGCCAGCAGCGTCCACCCGGGACTAGCGGGGGGGCGGGGGACAGATACGCAGTATTTT | CASSVHPGLAGGRGTDTQYF
TRBJ1-2 | TRBV6-6 | NA | TRBD1 | TGTGCCTCCCGAGGGGGCAGCTATGGCTACACCTTC | CASRGGSYGYTF
TRBJ1-1 | TRBV9 | NA | NA | TGTGCCAGCAGCGTAGAAGGGAGGGGTAGCACTGAAGCTTTCTTT | CASSVEGRGSTEAFF
TRBJ2-1 | TRBV27 | NA | NA | TGTGCCAGCCGACCGACTAGTGCTGGATACAATGAGCAGTTCTTC | CASRPTSAGYNEQFF
TRBJ2-1 | TRBV19 | NA | NA | TGTGCCAGTAGTCTGATGGGCGGATCGGGGATCAATGAGCAGTTCTTC | CASSLMGGSGINEQFF
TRBJ2-7 | TRBV7-9 | NA | NA | TGTGCCAGCAGCTTATTTAGAGGAGGAGACTCCTACGAGCAGTACTTC | CASSLFRGGDSYEQYF
TRBJ1-3 | TRBV29-1 | few | NA | TGCAGCGTTGACGCAGACTCTGGAAACACCATATATTTT | CSVDADSGNTIYF
TRBJ2-3 | TRBV27 | NA | TRBD2 | TGTGCCAGCAGTTTTTCCTCTAGCGGAGCTAGCACAGATACGCAGTATTTT | CASSFSSSGASTDTQYF
TRBJ2-1 | TRBV19 | NA | TRBD2 | TGTGCCAGTAGTCCCGGGACTAGCGGGATCCGTCGCGGCAATGAGCAGTTCTTC | CASSPGTSGIRRGNEQFF
TRBJ2-7 | TRBV11-2 | NA | NA | TGTGCCAGCAGCTTAGCCCCGGGGTACGAGCAGTACTTC | CASSLAPGYEQYF
TRBJ2-7 | TRBV19 | NA | TRBD2 | TGTGCCAGTAGTATGCTCTCTAGCGGGGGAGCCTTCTACGAGCAGTACTTC | CASSMLSSGGAFYEQYF
TRBJ1-2 | TRBV27 | NA | TRBD1 | TGTGCCAGCAGTCTCTCCTTGACAGGGGAGGCCGGCTACACCTTC | CASSLSLTGEAGYTF
TRBJ1-5 | TRBV6-5 | NA | NA | TGTGCCAGCAGCCTCGGACACAACTCCAACCAGCCCCAGCATTTT | CASSLGHNSNQPQHF
TRBJ1-3 | TRBV6-5 | NA | NA | TGTGCCAGCAGTTGGTCGGGACAAGACTCTGGAAACACCATATATTTT | CASSWSGQDSGNTIYF
TRBJ1-2 | TRBV7-2 | NA | NA | TGTGCCAGCAGCCACCCAGGGTTCTATGGCTACACCTTC | CASSHPGFYGYTF
TRBJ2-7 | TRBV6-1 | NA | TRBD1 | TGTGCCAGCAGTGGAAGGGACAGGGGAGATGAGCAGTACTTC | CASSGRDRGDEQYF
TRBJ2-5 | TRBV10-3 | NA | NA | TGTGCCATCAGTGATTCTTGGACACAAGAGACCCAGTACTTC | CAISDSWTQETQYF
TRBJ2-7 | TRBV11-2 | NA | NA | TGTGCCAGCAGCCACCCAGGGGTTCACGAGCAGTACTTC | CASSHPGVHEQYF
TRBJ2-2 | TRBV28 | NA | NA | TGTGCCAGCAGTTTATTAATCGGGGAGCTGTTTTTT | CASSLLIGELFF
TRBJ1-1 | TRBV5-6 | once | TRBD1 | TGTGCCAGCAGCTCAGACAGGGGACAGGCGTATTCTGAAGCTTTCTTT | CASSSDRGQAYSEAFF
TRBJ2-5 | TRBV7-3 | NA | TRBD2 | TGTGCCAGCAGCCCGCGGGGGGGCCGGGAGACCCAGTACTTC | CASSPRGGRETQYF
TRBJ2-3 | TRBV5-4 | NA | TRBD2 | TGTGCCAGCCGGTCGGGGGGAGGACTCTCCACAGATACGCAGTATTTT | CASRSGGGLSTDTQYF
TRBJ2-2 | TRBV7-9 | NA | NA | TGTGCCAGCAGCTTATCCGCGACAGTACGTACCGGGGAGCTGTTTTTT | CASSLSATVRTGELFF
TRBJ1-2 | TRBV6-1 | NA | TRBD1 | TGTGCCAGCAGAAACTATCGACAGGGTGTGTATGGCTACACCTTC | CASRNYRQGVYGYTF
TRBJ2-2 | TRBV28 | NA | TRBD2 | TGTGCCAGCATTAGGCTAGCGGGAGCCACCGGGGAGCTGTTTTTT | CASIRLAGATGELFF
TRBJ1-5 | TRBV19 | NA | TRBD1 | TGTGCCAGTAGCCCTACCCGACAGGGACCCTTGAAGCCCCAGCATTTT | CASSPTRQGPLKPQHF